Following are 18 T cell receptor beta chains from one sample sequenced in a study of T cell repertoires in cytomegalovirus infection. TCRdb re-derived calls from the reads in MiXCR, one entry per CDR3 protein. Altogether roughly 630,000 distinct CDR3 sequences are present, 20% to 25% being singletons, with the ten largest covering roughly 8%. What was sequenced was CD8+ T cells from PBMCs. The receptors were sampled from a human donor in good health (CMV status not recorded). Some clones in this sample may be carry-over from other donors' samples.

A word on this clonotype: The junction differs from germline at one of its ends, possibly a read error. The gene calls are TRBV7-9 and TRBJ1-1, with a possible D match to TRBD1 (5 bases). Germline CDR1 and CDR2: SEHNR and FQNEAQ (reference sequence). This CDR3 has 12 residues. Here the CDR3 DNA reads TGTGCCAGCAGCTCTCCATTGGGCGGCAGGGACTTT. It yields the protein CASSSPLGGRDF.

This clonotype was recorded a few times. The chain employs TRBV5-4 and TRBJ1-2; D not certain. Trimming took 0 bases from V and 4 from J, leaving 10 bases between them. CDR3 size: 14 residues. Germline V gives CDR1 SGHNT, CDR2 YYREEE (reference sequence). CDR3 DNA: TGTGCCAGCAGCTTGGCCGAGGAGACCTATGGCTACACCTTC. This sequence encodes CASSLAEETYGYTF.

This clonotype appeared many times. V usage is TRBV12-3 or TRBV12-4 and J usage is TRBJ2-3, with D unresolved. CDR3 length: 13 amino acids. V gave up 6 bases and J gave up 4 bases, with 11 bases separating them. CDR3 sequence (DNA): TGTGCCAGCAGGGGGATAGGCCCAGATACGCAGTATTTT. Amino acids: CASRGIGPDTQYF.

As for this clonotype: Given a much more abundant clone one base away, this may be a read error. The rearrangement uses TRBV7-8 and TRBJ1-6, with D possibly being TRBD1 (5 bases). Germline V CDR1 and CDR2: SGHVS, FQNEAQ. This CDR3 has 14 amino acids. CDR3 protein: CASSLGGSNSPFHF. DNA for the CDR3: TGTGCCAGCAGCTTGGGGGGGAGTAATTCACCCTTCCACTTT. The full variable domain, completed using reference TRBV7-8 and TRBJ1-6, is GAGVSQSPRYKVAKRGQDVALRCDPISGHVSLFWYQQALGQGPEFLTYFQNEAQLDKSGLPSDRFFAERPEGSVSTLKIQRTQQEDSAVYLCASSLGGSNSPFHFGNGTRLTVT.

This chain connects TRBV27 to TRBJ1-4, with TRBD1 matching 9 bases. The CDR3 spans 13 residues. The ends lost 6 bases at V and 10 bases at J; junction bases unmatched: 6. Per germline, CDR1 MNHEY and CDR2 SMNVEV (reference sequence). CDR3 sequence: CASRTGGIGKLFF. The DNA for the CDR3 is TGTGCCAGCAGGACAGGGGGTATCGGAAAACTGTTTTTT.

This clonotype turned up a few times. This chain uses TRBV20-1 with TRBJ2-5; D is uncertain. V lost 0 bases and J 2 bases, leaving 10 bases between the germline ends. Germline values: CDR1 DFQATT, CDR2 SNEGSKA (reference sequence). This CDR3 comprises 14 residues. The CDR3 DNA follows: TGCAGTGCTAGAGATTCCCAGATTCAAGAGACCCAGTACTTC. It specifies CSARDSQIQETQYF.

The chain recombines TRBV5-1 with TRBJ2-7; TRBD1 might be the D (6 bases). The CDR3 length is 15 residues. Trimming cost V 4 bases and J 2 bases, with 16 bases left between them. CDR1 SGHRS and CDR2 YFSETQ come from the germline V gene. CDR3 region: CASSARYRDPYEQYF. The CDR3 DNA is TGCGCCAGCAGCGCACGATACAGGGACCCCTACGAGCAGTACTTC.

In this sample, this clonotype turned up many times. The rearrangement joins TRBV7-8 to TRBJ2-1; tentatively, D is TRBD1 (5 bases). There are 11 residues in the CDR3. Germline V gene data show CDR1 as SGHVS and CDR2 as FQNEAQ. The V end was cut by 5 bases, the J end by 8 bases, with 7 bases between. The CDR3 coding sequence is TGTGCCAGCAGCCCAGGGTATGAGCAGTTCTTC. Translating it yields CASSPGYEQFF.

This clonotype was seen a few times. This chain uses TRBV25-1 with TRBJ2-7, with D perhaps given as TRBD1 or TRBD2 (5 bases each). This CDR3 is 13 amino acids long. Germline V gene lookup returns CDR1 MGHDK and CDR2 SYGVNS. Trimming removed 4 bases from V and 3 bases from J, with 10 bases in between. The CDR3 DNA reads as TGTGCCAGCAGTGGGGGGAATTACTACGAGCAGTACTTC. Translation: CASSGGNYYEQYF.

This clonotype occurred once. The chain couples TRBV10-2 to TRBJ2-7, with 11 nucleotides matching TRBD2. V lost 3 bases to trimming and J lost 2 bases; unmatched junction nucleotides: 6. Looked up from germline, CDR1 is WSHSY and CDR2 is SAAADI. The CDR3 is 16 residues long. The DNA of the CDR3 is TGCGCCAGCAGTGACCCCGGGACTAGCGGTACCTACGAGCAGTACTTC. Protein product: CASSDPGTSGTYEQYF.

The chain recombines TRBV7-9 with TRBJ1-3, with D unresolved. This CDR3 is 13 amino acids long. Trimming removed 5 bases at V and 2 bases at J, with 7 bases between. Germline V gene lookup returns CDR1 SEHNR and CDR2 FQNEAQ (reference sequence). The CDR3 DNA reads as TGTGCCAGCAGCCCACCTGCTGGAAACACCATATATTTT. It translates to CASSPPAGNTIYF. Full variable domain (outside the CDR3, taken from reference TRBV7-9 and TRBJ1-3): DTGVSQNPRHKITKRGQNVTFRCDPISEHNRLYWYRQTLGQGPEFLTYFQNEAQLEKSRLLSDRFSAERPKGSFSTLEIQRTEQGDSAMYLCASSPPAGNTIYFGEGSWLTVV.

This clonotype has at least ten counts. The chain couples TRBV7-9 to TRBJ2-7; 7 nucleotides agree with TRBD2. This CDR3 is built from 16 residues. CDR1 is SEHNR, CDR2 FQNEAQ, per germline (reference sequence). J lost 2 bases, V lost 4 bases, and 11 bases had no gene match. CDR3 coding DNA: TGTGCCAGCAGCTCCCACGCGGGACTACCCGCCTACGAGCAGTACTTC. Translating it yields CASSSHAGLPAYEQYF. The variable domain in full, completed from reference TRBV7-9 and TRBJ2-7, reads DTGVSQNPRHKITKRGQNVTFRCDPISEHNRLYWYRQTLGQGPEFLTYFQNEAQLEKSRLLSDRFSAERPKGSFSTLEIQRTEQGDSAMYLCASSSHAGLPAYEQYFGPGTRLTVT.

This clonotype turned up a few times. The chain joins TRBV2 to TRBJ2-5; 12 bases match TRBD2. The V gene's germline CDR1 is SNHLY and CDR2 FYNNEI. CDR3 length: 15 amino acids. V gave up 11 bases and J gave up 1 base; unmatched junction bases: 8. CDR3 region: CAPVGGLAGQETQYF. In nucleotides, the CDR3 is TGTGCCCCAGTTGGGGGACTAGCGGGCCAAGAGACCCAGTACTTC.

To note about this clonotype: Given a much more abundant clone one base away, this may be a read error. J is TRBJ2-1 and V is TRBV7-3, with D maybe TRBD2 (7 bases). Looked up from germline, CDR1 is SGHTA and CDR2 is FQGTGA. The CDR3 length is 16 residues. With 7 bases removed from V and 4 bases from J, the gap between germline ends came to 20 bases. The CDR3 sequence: CASNLSRRGAYNEQFF. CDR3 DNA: TGTGCCAGCAACCTTTCCCGACGGGGGGCGTACAATGAGCAGTTCTTC.

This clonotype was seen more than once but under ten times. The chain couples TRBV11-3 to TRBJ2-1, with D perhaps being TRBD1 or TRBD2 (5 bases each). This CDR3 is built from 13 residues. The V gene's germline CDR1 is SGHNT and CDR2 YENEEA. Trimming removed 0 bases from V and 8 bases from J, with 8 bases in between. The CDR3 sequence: CASSLDRDHEQFF. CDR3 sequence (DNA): TGTGCCAGCAGCTTAGACAGGGACCATGAGCAGTTCTTC. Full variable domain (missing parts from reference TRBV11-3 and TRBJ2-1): EAGVVQSPRYKIIEKKQPVAFWCNPISGHNTLYWYLQNLGQGPELLIRYENEEAVDDSQLPKDRFSAERLKGVDSTLKIQPAELGDSAVYLCASSLDRDHEQFFGPGTRLTVL.

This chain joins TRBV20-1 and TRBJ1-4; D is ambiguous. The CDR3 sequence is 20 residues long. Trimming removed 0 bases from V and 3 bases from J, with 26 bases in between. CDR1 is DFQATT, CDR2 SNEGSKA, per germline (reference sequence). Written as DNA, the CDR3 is TGCAGTGCTAGAGATCATCGTTCTTTGGCGCACAGCAGTTCTAATGAAAAACTGTTTTTT. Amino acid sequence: CSARDHRSLAHSSSNEKLFF.

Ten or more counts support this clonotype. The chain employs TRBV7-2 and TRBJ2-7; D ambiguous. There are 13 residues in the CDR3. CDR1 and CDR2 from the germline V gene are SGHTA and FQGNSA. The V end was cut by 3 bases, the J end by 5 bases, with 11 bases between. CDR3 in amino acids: CASSFLGVNEQYF. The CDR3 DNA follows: TGTGCCAGCAGCTTCCTGGGTGTGAACGAGCAGTACTTC.

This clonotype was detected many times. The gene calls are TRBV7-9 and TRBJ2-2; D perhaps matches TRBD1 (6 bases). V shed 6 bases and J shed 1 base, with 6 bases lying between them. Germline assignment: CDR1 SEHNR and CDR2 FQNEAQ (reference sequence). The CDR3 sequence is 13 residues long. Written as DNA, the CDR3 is TGTGCCAGCAGGACAGGGAACACCGGGGAGCTGTTTTTT. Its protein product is CASRTGNTGELFF.